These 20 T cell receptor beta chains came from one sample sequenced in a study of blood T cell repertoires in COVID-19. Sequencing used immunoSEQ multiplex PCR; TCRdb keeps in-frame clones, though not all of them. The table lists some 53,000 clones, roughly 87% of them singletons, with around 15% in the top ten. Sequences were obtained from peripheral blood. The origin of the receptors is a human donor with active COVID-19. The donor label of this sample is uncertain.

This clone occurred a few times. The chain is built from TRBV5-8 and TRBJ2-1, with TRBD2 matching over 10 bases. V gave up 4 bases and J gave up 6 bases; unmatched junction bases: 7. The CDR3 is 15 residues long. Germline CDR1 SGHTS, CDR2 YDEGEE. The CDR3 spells CASSLSGGATNEQFF. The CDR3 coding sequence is TGTGCCAGCAGCCTAAGCGGGGGGGCCACCAATGAGCAGTTCTTC.

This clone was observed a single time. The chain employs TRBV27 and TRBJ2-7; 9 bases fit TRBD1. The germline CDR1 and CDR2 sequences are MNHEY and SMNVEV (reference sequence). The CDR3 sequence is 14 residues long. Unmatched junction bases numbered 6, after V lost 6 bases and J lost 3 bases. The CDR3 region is CASSLDRGVYEQYF. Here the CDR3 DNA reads TGTGCCAGCAGCCTGGACAGGGGTGTCTACGAGCAGTACTTC.

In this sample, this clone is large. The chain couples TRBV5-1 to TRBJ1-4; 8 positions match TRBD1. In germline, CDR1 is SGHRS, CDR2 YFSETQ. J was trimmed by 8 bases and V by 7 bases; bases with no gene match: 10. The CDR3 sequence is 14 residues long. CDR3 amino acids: CASGHGNRGEKLFF. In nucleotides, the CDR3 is TGCGCCAGCGGACACGGGAACAGGGGGGAAAAACTGTTTTTT.

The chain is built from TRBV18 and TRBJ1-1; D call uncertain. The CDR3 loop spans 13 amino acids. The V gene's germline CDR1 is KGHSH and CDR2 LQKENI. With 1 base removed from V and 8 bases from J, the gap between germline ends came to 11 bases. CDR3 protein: CASSPRIGVEAFF. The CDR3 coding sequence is TGTGCCAGCTCACCACGAATCGGGGTAGAAGCTTTCTTT. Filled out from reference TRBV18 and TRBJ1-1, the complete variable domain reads NAGVMQNPRHLVRRRGQEARLRCSPMKGHSHVYWYRQLPEEGLKFMVYLQKENIIDESGMPKERFSAEFPKEGPSILRIQQVVRGDSAAYFCASSPRIGVEAFFGQGTRLTVV.

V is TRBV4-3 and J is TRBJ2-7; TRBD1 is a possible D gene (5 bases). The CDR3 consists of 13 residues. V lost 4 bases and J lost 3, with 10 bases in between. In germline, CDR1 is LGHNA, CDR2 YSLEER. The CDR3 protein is CASSRDRSYEQYF. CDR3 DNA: TGCGCCAGCAGCCGAGACAGAAGCTACGAGCAGTACTTC.

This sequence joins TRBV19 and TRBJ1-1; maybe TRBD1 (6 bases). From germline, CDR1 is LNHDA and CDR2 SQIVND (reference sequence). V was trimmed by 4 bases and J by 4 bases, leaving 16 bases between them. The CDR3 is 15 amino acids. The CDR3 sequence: CASSRGAGAITEAFF. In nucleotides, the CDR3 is TGTGCCAGTAGTAGGGGCGCGGGGGCGATCACTGAAGCTTTCTTT. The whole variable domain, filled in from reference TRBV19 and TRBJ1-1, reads DGGITQSPKYLFRKEGQNVTLSCEQNLNHDAMYWYRQDPGQGLRLIYYSQIVNDFQKGDIAEGYSVSREKKESFPLTVTSAQKNPTAFYLCASSRGAGAITEAFFGQGTRLTVV.

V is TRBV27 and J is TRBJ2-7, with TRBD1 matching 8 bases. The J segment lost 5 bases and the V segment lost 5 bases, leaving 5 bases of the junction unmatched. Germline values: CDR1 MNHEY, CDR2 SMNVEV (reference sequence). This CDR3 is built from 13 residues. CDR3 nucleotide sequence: TGTGCCAGCAGTCAGAACAGGGGGAACGAGCAGTACTTC. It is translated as CASSQNRGNEQYF.

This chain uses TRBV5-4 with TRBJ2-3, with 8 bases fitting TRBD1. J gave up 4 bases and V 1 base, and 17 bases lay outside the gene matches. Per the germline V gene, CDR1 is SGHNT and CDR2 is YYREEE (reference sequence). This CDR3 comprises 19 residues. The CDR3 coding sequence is TGTGCCAGCAGCTTGTCGGTCGGTTCTGGGACAGGTAGTGCAGATACGCAGTATTTT. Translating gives CASSLSVGSGTGSADTQYF. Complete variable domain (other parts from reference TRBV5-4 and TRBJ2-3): ETGVTQSPTHLIKTRGQQVTLRCSSQSGHNTVSWYQQALGQGPQFIFQYYREEENGRGNFPPRFSGLQFPNYSSELNVNALELDDSALYLCASSLSVGSGTGSADTQYFGPGTRLTVL.

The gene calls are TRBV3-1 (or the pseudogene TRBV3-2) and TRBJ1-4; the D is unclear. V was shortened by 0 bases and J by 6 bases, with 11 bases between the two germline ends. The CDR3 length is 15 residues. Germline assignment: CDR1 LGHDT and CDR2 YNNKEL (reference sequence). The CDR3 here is CASSQDWHGDEKLFF. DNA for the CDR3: TGTGCCAGCAGCCAAGATTGGCACGGAGATGAAAAACTGTTTTTT.

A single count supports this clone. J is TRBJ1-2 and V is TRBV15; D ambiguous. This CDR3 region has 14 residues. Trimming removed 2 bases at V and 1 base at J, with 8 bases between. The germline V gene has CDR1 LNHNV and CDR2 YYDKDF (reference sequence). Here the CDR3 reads CATSRPGFNYGYTF. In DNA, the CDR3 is TGTGCCACCAGCAGACCGGGATTTAACTATGGCTACACCTTC.

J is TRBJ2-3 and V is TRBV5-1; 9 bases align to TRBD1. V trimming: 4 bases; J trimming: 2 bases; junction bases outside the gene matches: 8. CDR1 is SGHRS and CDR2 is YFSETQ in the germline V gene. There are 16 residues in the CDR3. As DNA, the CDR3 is TGCGCCAGCAGCCAGGAGGGACAGGGCACCACAGATACGCAGTATTTT. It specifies CASSQEGQGTTDTQYF.

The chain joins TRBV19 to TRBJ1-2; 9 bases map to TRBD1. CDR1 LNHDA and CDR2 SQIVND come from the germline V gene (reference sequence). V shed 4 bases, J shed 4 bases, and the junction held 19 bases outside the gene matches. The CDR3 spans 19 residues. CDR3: CASSTNNPGQGVPIYGYTF. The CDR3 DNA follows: TGTGCCAGTAGTACGAACAATCCGGGACAGGGTGTTCCTATCTATGGCTACACCTTC.

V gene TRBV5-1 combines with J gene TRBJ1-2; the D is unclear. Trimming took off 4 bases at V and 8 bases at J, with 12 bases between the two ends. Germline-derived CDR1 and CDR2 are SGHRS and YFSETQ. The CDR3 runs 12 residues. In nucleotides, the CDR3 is TGCGCCAGCAGCCCCGGCCTGGAGGGCTACACCTTC. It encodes CASSPGLEGYTF.

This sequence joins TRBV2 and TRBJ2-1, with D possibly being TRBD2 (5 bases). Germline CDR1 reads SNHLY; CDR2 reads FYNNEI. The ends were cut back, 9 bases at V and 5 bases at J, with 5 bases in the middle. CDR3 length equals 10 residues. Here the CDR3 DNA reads TGTGCCAGGAGGGACAATGAGCAGTTCTTC. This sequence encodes CARRDNEQFF. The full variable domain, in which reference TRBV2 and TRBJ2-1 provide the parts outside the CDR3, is EPEVTQTPSHQVTQMGQEVILRCVPISNHLYFYWYRQILGQKVEFLVSFYNNEISEKSEIFDDQFSVERPDGSNFTLKIRSTKLEDSAMYFCARRDNEQFFGPGTRLTVL.

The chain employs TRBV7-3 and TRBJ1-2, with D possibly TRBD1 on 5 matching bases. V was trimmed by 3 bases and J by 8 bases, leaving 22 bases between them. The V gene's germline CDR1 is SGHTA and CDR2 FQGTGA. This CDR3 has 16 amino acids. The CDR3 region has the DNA TGTGCCAGCAGCTTGATGCCGGGAACCACCCGGGGGGGCTACACCTTC. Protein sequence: CASSLMPGTTRGGYTF.

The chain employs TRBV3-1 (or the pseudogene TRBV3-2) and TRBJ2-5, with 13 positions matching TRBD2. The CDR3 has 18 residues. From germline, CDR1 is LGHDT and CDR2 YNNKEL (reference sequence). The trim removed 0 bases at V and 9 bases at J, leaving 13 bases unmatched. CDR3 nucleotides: TGTGCCAGCAGCCAAGAGACTAGCGGGGGGCGGGGCCGTACGGCCCAGTACTTC. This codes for CASSQETSGGRGRTAQYF.

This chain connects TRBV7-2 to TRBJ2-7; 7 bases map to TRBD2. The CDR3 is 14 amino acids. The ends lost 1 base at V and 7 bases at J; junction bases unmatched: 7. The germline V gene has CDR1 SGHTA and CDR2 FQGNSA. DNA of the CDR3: TGTGCCAGCAGCTTAGATGGGGGGAGGGGAGAGCAGTACTTC. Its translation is CASSLDGGRGEQYF.

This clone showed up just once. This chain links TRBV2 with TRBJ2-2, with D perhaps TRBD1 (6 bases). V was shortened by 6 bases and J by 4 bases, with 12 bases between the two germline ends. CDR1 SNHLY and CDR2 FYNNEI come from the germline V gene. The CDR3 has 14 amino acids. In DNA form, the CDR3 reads TGTGCCAGCAGAAGGGAAGGGGGCACCGGGGAGCTGTTTTTT. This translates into CASRREGGTGELFF.

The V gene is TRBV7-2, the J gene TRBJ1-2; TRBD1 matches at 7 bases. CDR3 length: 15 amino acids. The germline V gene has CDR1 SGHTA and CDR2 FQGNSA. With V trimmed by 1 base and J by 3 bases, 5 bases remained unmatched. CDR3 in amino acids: CASSLGTGVDYGYTF. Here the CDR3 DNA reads TGTGCCAGCAGCTTAGGTACAGGGGTGGACTATGGCTACACCTTC.

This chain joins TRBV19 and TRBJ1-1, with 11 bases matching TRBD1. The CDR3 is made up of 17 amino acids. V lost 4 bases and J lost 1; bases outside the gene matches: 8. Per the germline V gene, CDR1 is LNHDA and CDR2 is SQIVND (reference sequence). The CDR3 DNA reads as TGTGCCAGTAGTAAGGGACAGGGGGTGAAACGGAACACTGAAGCTTTCTTT. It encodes CASSKGQGVKRNTEAFF.